One TCR beta chain is described in this entry. This clone's antigen is unknown. No much larger clonotype is one base removed from it; base qualities were not supplied. V loses 7 bases, J loses 0 bases, and the germline ends lie 27 bases apart. The germline V gene encodes CDR1 MDHEN and CDR2 SYDVKM. The CDR3 holds 19 amino acids from the cysteine to the phenylalanine. The DNA shown is the 57-base CDR3, in frame from base 1. TCR beta CDR3 regions were amplified from RNA transcripts. The first round of RT-PCR for the TCR CDR3 was performed with the HTBI primer set and the Qiagen OneStep RT-PCR kit. A second multiplex PCR round built the libraries, followed by size selection and purification. Paired-end sequencing of the libraries was performed with 100 bp reads on an Illumina HiSeq2000. In the paper's pipeline: SOAPnuke was used to process the raw data, with reads discarded if the reads contained adapters or uncalled bases, had a mean Phred below 15, or lacked an exact constant-primer or identifier match. High-quality paired reads were merged with COPE v1.2.5, and unique nucleotide sequences were defined as clonotypes. MiTCR v1.1 was used to align clonotypes to the IMGT TRBV, TRBD and TRBJ reference segments. The analysis included only V-J combinations with a frequency above 0.0001, which together covered approximately 99% of the repertoires. A TCS score was defined as the ratio between F50 (clonal expansion) and ExV (chaos), using BLOSUM62-based TCRdist between CDR3 peptides within each V-J. Welch's t-statistics and random forest reduced just over 500 V-J features to roughly 13, which were used in a naive Bayes classifier (R e1071). The public reads were reprocessed in TCRdb via fastp at Q25 and MiXCR, keeping in-frame beta chains. Under each unique CDR3 protein, matching rows form one entry showing the most common genes and DNA. The V and J calls, along with clone size, are taken from TCRdb and not from the paper's own processing. The sample yields roughly 400,000 distinct CDR3 sequences; approximately 25% were counted once. The biggest ten clones account for more than 60% of the sample.

Stable Graves' hyperthyroidism was defined as no progression to ophthalmopathy during 18 months of follow-up. Hyperthyroidism patients were newly diagnosed, had a disease duration of under 2 months, and were aged 18 to 65 years. The study excluded patients with uncontrolled infections, other autoimmune diseases, pregnancy or lactation. Diagnoses relied on clinical symptoms, serum thyroxine and TRAb, thyroid ultrasound and orbital computed tomography. Ficoll-Paque density gradient centrifugation was used to isolate PBMCs from approximately 10 ml of fresh peripheral blood. Total RNA was extracted using Trizol reagent, and RNA quality was assessed on an Agilent 2100 Bioanalyzer. The sample is drawn from a study of T cells in Graves' hyperthyroidism and ophthalmopathy (dated by TCRdb to about 2019). About the full investigation: Peripheral blood was sampled at the time of initial diagnosis, prior to any treatment. After sampling, hyperthyroidism patients received methimazole starting at 30 mg daily, and ophthalmopathy patients received high-dose intravenous methylprednisolone. An independent validation cohort of fewer than 20 hyperthyroidism patients and about 16 patients who later progressed to ophthalmopathy tested prospective prediction of ophthalmopathy. The approximately 98 discovery patients were randomly divided into training and test sets at a 7:3 ratio. Thyroid tissue and blood T-cell repertoires from six Graves' hyperthyroidism patients were also compared in the study. To identify TCR V-J signatures that set the groups apart, the researchers used a discovery cohort of 100 patients, made up of approximately 43 with Graves' ophthalmopathy and some 60 with stable Graves' hyperthyroidism. The paper describes TCR Vbeta CDR3 sequencing of around 130 peripheral blood samples, made up of some 42 ophthalmopathy patients, 70 to 75 hyperthyroidism patients and some 17 progressor patients. Beyond this particular receptor, the publication reports: Most expanded thyroid clonotypes (frequency above 0.001) were also detected in blood, suggesting blood repertoires may reflect thyroid immune responses. A 13 V-J signature model separated ophthalmopathy from stable hyperthyroidism, with approximately 87% sensitivity and 81.08% specificity in cross-validation and 80%/75% in testing. In validation, the model predicted progression to ophthalmopathy a median of approximately 6.6 months before onset, with about 67% sensitivity and about 72% specificity. Sample size was not statistically predetermined, and blinding of investigators to group allocation was not performed.

Rearrangement joined TRBV28 to TRBJ1-1; no D segment can be confidently identified. This clonotype originated in a man aged 45 to 65 with Graves' hyperthyroidism. Specimen: blood. The CDR3 region reads CASTPKVAGLHSMNTEAFF. The sequence in DNA is TGTGCCAGCACCCCCAAGGTGGCCGGCCTCCACTCTATGAACACTGAAGCTTTCTTT.